Following are 17 T cell receptor beta chains from one sample sequenced in a study of blood T cell repertoires in COVID-19. Measured with immunoSEQ multiplex PCR; TCRdb has only the in-frame clones, and not every one. The table records a few hundred thousand clones, roughly 89% of them present only once. Sequencing used peripheral blood. The receptor set was obtained from a woman aged 55-70 years with COVID-19, enrolled during active disease.

The V and J genes are TRBV5-1 and TRBJ1-4; D is perhaps TRBD1 (6 bases). Per germline, CDR1 SGHRS and CDR2 YFSETQ. The V end was cut by 0 bases, the J end by 4 bases, with 13 bases between. The CDR3 sequence is 16 residues long. CDR3 DNA sequence: TGCGCCAGCAGCTTGGGGGCGACAGGCCTTAATGAAAAACTGTTTTTT. Its translation: CASSLGATGLNEKLFF.

This rearrangement joins TRBV2 to TRBJ1-6; the D is unclear. CDR3 length: 12 residues. With 4 bases removed from V and 12 bases from J, the gap between germline ends came to 10 bases. Germline CDR1 SNHLY, CDR2 FYNNEI. CDR3 sequence (DNA): TGTGCCAGCAGTGTACGAGTCCAACCCCTCCACTTT. It translates to CASSVRVQPLHF.

The genes are TRBV3-1 (or the pseudogene TRBV3-2) and TRBJ2-2; 9 nucleotides match TRBD2. V dropped 4 bases and J dropped 6; count of bases not matched to a gene: 15. CDR3 length equals 18 residues. Germline-derived CDR1 and CDR2 are LGHDT and YNNKEL (reference sequence). In DNA form, the CDR3 reads TGTGCCAGCAGCCTACCCATCCGGCGGGGGGGCTTCGCCGGGGAGCTGTTTTTT. It yields the protein CASSLPIRRGGFAGELFF.

V gene TRBV6-6 combines with J gene TRBJ2-7; 9 bases are a match to TRBD1. Trimming removed 6 bases from V and 2 bases from J; junction bases left unmatched: 5. This CDR3 has 14 amino acids. CDR1 is MNHNY, CDR2 SVGAGI, per germline (reference sequence). The CDR3 reads CASSSGQGAYEQYF. The CDR3 DNA reads as TGTGCCAGCAGCTCGGGACAGGGAGCCTACGAGCAGTACTTC.

The V and J genes are TRBV7-2 and TRBJ1-5; weak D call: TRBD1 (6 bases). V lost 3 bases to trimming and J lost 0 bases, with 12 bases between them. This CDR3 is 16 amino acids long. CDR1 is SGHTA, CDR2 FQGNSA, per germline. CDR3 loop: CASSLDRPNSNQPQHF. The CDR3 nucleotides read TGTGCCAGCAGCTTGGACAGACCGAATAGCAATCAGCCCCAGCATTTT. The full variable domain, completed using reference TRBV7-2 and TRBJ1-5, is GAGVSQSPSNKVTEKGKDVELRCDPISGHTALYWYRQSLGQGLEFLIYFQGNSAPDKSGLPSDRFSAERTGGSVSTLTIQRTQQEDSAVYLCASSLDRPNSNQPQHFGDGTRLSIL.

Only one count was recorded for this clone. This chain joins TRBV19 and TRBJ2-5, with D possibly matching TRBD2 (6 bases). The V end lost 6 bases, the J end lost 0 bases, and 14 bases lay between the germline ends. This CDR3 is built from 15 residues. Germline loops: CDR1 LNHDA, CDR2 SQIVND (reference sequence). The chain's CDR3 is CASSRKLAYQETQYF. The DNA of the CDR3 is TGTGCCAGTAGCCGAAAACTAGCCTACCAAGAGACCCAGTACTTC. The full variable domain, its missing parts supplied by reference TRBV19 and TRBJ2-5, is DGGITQSPKYLFRKEGQNVTLSCEQNLNHDAMYWYRQDPGQGLRLIYYSQIVNDFQKGDIAEGYSVSREKKESFPLTVTSAQKNPTAFYLCASSRKLAYQETQYFGPGTRLLVL.

CDR3 loop: CASKQGDEQFF. The CDR3 region has the DNA TGTGCCAGCAAGCAGGGGGATGAGCAGTTCTTC. The chain joins TRBV2 to TRBJ2-1; 7 positions agree with TRBD1. The V gene end was trimmed by 7 bases and the J gene end by 8 bases; junction bases not matched to a gene: 2. Germline loops: CDR1 SNHLY, CDR2 FYNNEI. The CDR3 contains 11 residues.

This chain links TRBV19 with TRBJ2-5; 7 bases are a match to TRBD1. The CDR3 contains 13 residues. Germline V CDR1 and CDR2: LNHDA, SQIVND (reference sequence). Trimming cost V 6 bases and J 4 bases; bases outside gene matches: 5. CDR3: CASRAAGGETQYF. The CDR3 DNA is TGTGCCAGTAGGGCAGCAGGGGGAGAGACCCAGTACTTC.

The genes are TRBV2 and TRBJ1-2; 12 nucleotides match TRBD1. The V segment lost 10 bases and the J segment 8 bases; nucleotides outside the gene matches: 8. Germline V CDR1 and CDR2: SNHLY, FYNNEI. CDR3 length: 13 amino acids. The CDR3 region is CATRDRGPVGYTF. The CDR3 DNA follows: TGTGCCACCCGGGACAGGGGGCCAGTAGGCTACACCTTC.

The chain recombines TRBV5-4 with TRBJ1-6; 8 nucleotides match TRBD1. Germline CDR1 and CDR2: SGHNT and YYREEE (reference sequence). V lost 4 bases, J lost 3 bases, and 3 bases stayed unmatched. The CDR3 extends over 15 amino acids. The chain's CDR3 is CASSKTGVYNSPLHF. The CDR3 DNA reads as TGTGCCAGCAGCAAGACAGGGGTCTATAATTCACCCCTCCACTTT.

The gene calls are TRBV16 and TRBJ2-4; D may be TRBD2 (5 bases). Germline CDR1 is KGHSY and CDR2 is FQNENV. Deletions cut 4 bases from V and 9 bases from J, with 7 bases between. This CDR3 has 11 amino acids. The CDR3 region has the DNA TGTGCCAGCAGCCCAGGAGGCATTCAGTACTTC. This gives the protein CASSPGGIQYF.

CDR3 amino acids: CASSPTAGSGNTIYF. The CDR3 DNA is TGTGCCAGCTCACCAACGGCAGGCTCTGGAAACACCATATATTTT. The chain carries TRBV18 and TRBJ1-3; no clear D. The germline V gene encodes CDR1 KGHSH and CDR2 LQKENI. With 2 bases removed from V and 0 bases from J, the gap between germline ends came to 8 bases. This CDR3 comprises 15 residues.

The DNA of the CDR3 is TGTGCCAGCAGCGTCAGGGAGGAGGGGGAGACCCAGTACTTC. It yields the protein CASSVREEGETQYF. The V gene is TRBV7-8, the J gene TRBJ2-5; weak D call: TRBD2 (6 bases). Germline CDR1 is SGHVS and CDR2 is FQNEAQ. This CDR3 has 14 residues. Trimming took 5 bases from V and 5 from J, leaving 15 bases between them.

The rearrangement uses TRBV5-1 and TRBJ2-5; 10 bases line up with TRBD2. With V trimmed by 4 bases and J by 5 bases, 5 bases remained unmatched. Germline V CDR1 and CDR2: SGHRS, YFSETQ. The CDR3 has 14 amino acids. For the CDR3, the DNA is TGCGCCAGCAGCGTCCTAGCGGGGGATGAGACCCAGTACTTC. Its translation is CASSVLAGDETQYF.

The chain employs TRBV7-3 and TRBJ1-6; weak D call: TRBD1 (6 bases). Deletions cut 2 bases from V and 8 bases from J, with 10 bases between. The CDR3 is made up of 14 amino acids. From germline, CDR1 is SGHTA and CDR2 FQGTGA. The CDR3 sequence: CASSLQGSYSPLHF. CDR3 in DNA: TGTGCCAGCAGCTTACAGGGGTCCTATTCACCCCTCCACTTT.

V gene TRBV19 combines with J gene TRBJ1-6, with 8 bases identical to TRBD1. Germline V gene sequence: CDR1 LNHDA, CDR2 SQIVND (reference sequence). This CDR3 has 16 residues. The V segment lost 6 bases and the J segment 7 bases; nucleotides outside the gene matches: 11. CDR3 loop: CASRKETGVGNSPLHF. As DNA, the CDR3 is TGTGCCAGTAGAAAAGAGACAGGGGTAGGAAATTCACCCCTCCACTTT.

This clone was picked up one time. The rearrangement links TRBV9 to TRBJ2-1; TRBD2 matches 16 bases. Looked up from germline, CDR1 is SGDLS and CDR2 is YYNGEE. J gave up 10 bases and V 0 bases, and 4 bases lay outside the gene matches. CDR3 length: 16 amino acids. CDR3: CASSVGTGLAGGEQFF. Here the CDR3 DNA reads TGTGCCAGCAGCGTAGGTACGGGACTAGCGGGGGGGGAGCAGTTCTTC.